These 3 T cell receptor beta chains were sequenced from one sample in a study of blood T cell repertoires in COVID-19. Generated by immunoSEQ multiplex PCR, the TCRdb table keeps only in-frame clones and is missing some. Altogether under 300,000 clones are present, around 90% being singletons, with the ten largest covering 0.95% to 1%. The sequencing input was peripheral blood. The receptor source for this set is a woman in her thirties or forties who had recovered from COVID-19.

This clone is a singleton in its sample. At the DNA level, this CDR3 is encoded by other sequences in the same sample as well. The chain's CDR3 is CASSVGGAPYEQYF. As DNA, the CDR3 is TGTGCCAGCAGCGTAGGCGGGGCGCCCTACGAGCAGTACTTC. This sequence joins TRBV9 and TRBJ2-7, with D possibly matching TRBD2 (6 bases). V lost 0 bases, J lost 2 bases, and 9 bases lay in between. The germline V gene encodes CDR1 SGDLS and CDR2 YYNGEE. This CDR3 has 14 residues.

The chain uses TRBV9 and TRBJ2-7, with 12 bases lining up with TRBD2. Losses at the gene ends were 0 bases for V and 4 bases for J; bases not matched to a gene: 2. The CDR3 totals 15 residues. In germline, CDR1 is SGDLS, CDR2 YYNGEE. Here the CDR3 reads CASSVGLAGVYEQYF. CDR3 nucleotide sequence: TGTGCCAGCAGCGTAGGACTAGCGGGAGTTTACGAGCAGTACTTC.

The chain uses TRBV19 and TRBJ2-1; TRBD2 agrees at 10 bases. Germline CDR1 LNHDA, CDR2 SQIVND (reference sequence). The CDR3 covers 15 residues. J lost 10 bases, V lost 9 bases, and 15 bases had no gene match. The CDR3 DNA reads TGTGCCAGCTCAGCGGGCAGCGGGAGGGTGGGGGAGCAGTTCTTC. It encodes CASSAGSGRVGEQFF.